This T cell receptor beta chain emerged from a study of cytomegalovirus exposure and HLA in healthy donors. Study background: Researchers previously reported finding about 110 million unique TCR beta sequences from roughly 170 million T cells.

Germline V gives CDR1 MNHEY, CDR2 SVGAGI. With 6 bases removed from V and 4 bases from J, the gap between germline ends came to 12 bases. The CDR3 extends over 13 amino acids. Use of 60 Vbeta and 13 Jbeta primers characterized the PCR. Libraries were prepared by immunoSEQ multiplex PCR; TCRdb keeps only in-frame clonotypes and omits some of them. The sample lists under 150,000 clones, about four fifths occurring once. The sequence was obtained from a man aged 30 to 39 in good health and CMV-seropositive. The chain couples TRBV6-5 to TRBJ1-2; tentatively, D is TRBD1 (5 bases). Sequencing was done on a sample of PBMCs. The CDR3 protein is CASRTTDLYGYTF. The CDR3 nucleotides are TGTGCCAGCAGAACGACAGACCTCTATGGCTACACCTTC.